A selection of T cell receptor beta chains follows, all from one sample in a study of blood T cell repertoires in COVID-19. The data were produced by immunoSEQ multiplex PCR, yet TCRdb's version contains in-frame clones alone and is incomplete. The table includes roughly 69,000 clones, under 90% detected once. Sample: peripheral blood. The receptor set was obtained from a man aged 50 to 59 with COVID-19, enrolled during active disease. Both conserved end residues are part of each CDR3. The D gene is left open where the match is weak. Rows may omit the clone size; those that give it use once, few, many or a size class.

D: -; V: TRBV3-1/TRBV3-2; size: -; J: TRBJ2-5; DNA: TGTGCCAGCAGCCAGCGGGAACAAGAGACCCAGTACTTC; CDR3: CASSQREQETQYF
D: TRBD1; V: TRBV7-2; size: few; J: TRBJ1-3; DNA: TGTGCCAGCAGTCCGACAGGGGGCTCTGGAAACACCATATATTTT; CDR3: CASSPTGGSGNTIYF
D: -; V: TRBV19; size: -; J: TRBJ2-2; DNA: TGTGCCAGTAGTATTGCCCAGTCCACCGGGGAGCTGTTTTTT; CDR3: CASSIAQSTGELFF
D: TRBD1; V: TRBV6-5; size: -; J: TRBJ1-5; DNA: TGTGCCAGCGGCCAAGGGACAGGGTCGCCTCAGCCCCAGCATTTT; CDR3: CASGQGTGSPQPQHF
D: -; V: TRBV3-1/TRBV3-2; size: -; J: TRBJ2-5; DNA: TGTGCCAGCAGCCTCTGGACAGACCAAGAGACCCAGTACTTC; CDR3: CASSLWTDQETQYF
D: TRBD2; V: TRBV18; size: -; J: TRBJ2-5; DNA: TGTGCCAGCTCACACGCCATGCAGACTAGCGGGGCGGGGACCCAGTACTTC; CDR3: CASSHAMQTSGAGTQYF
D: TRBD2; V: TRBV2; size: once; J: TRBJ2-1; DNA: TGTGCCAGCATTCGAGCGGGGGGCCCCAATGAGCAGTTCTTC; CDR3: CASIRAGGPNEQFF
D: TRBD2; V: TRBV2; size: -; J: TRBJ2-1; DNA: TGTGCCAGCAGGGGACTAGAGCAGTTCTTC; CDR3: CASRGLEQFF
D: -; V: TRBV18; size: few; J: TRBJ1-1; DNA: TGTGCCAGCTCACGTTCTCGGGGGGACACTGAAGCTTTCTTT; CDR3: CASSRSRGDTEAFF
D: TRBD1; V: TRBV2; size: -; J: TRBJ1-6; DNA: TGTGCCAGCAGTGAGCTTGAGTGGGAAAGGGGGCTGCGGTCACCCCTCCACTTT; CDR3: CASSELEWERGLRSPLHF
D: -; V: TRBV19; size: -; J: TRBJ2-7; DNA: TGTGCCAGTAGTATAGTGGACAGTATGTCCGACGAGCAGTACTTC; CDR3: CASSIVDSMSDEQYF
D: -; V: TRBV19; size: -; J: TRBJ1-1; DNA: TGTGCCAGTAGTATAGAAGGTTGGAGCACTGAAGCTTTCTTT; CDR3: CASSIEGWSTEAFF
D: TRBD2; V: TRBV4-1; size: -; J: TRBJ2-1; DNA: TGCGCCAGCAGAATAGCGGGGGGGCCCAATGAGCAGTTCTTC; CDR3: CASRIAGGPNEQFF
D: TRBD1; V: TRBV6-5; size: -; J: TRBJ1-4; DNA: TGTGCCAGCAGTTACACGGGACAGTCGAATGAAAAACTGTTTTTT; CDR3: CASSYTGQSNEKLFF
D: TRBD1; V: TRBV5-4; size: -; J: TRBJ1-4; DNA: TGTGCCAGCAGCCGATACGGGACAGCTGATGAAAAACTGTTTTTT; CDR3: CASSRYGTADEKLFF
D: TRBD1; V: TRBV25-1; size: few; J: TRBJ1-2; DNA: TGTGCCAGCAGTGAAATACAGGGGGAAACCCGCTACACCTTC; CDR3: CASSEIQGETRYTF
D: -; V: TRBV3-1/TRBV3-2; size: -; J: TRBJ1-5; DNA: TGTGCCAGCAGCCAAGGGAGGGAAGGCCAGCCCCAGCATTTT; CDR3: CASSQGREGQPQHF